This TCR beta chain was captured in a study of blood T cells in healthy people across ages. Study findings and constraints: More naive CD4+ cells and higher diversity marked long-lived donors relative to aged donors.

On this clonotype itself: Its cognate antigen is unknown.

Then a second PCR, running roughly 7 to 11 cycles, was carried out with a sample-barcoded 5' primer and a J-beta primer mix. The authors tagged each cDNA molecule using a template-switch adaptor with 12 random nucleotides. MiXCR, run by TCRdb on the 5' RACE reads, gives a single entry per CDR3 protein. The repertoire holds around 990,000 distinct CDR3 sequences, with around two fifths as singletons. The CDR3 length is 14 residues. Trimming cost V 7 bases and J 6 bases; bases outside gene matches: 11. The V gene's germline CDR1 is SNHLY and CDR2 FYNNEI. This TCR derives from a man aged 18 to 30 in good health. J is TRBJ1-1 and V is TRBV2, with 7 positions matching TRBD1. Sequenced input: blood. The CDR3 loop reads CASTPDRDEAEAFF. In nucleotides, the CDR3 is TGTGCCAGCACCCCAGACAGGGACGAGGCTGAAGCTTTCTTT.